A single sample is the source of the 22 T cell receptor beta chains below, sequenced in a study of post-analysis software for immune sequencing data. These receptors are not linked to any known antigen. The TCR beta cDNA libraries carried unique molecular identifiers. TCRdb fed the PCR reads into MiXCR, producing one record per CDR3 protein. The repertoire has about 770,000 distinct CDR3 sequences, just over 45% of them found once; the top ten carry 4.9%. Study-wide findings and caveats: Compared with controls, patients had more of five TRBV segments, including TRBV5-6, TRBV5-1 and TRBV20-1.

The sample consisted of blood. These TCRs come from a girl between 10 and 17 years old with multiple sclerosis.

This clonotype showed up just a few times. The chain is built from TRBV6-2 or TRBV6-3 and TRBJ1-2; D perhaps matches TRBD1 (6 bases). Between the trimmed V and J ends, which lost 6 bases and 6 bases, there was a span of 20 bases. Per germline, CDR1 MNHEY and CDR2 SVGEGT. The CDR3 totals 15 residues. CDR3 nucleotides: TGTGCCAGCAGCTGGTCAGGGGCCGATGCGGATGGCTACACCTTC. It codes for CASSWSGADADGYTF.

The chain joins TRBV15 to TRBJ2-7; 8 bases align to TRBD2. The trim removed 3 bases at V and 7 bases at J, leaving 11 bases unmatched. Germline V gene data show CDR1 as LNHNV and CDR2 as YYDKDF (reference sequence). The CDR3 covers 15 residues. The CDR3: CATSSAGTRVEEQYF. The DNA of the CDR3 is TGTGCCACCAGCAGTGCCGGGACTAGGGTGGAGGAGCAGTACTTC.

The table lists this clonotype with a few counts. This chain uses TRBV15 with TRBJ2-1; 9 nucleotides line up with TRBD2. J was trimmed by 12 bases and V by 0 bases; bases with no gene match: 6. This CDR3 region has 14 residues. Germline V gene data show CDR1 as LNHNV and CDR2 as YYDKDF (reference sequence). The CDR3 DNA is TGTGCCACCAGCAGAGATGTAGGAGCGGGAGGGCAGTTCTTC. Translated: CATSRDVGAGGQFF.

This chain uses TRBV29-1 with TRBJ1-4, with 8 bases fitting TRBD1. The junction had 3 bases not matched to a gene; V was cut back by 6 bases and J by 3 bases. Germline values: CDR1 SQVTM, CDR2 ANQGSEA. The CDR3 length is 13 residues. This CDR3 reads CSVRQGSNEKLFF. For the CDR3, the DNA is TGCAGCGTGAGACAGGGGTCTAATGAAAAACTGTTTTTT. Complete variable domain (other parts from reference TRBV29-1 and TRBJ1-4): SAVISQKPSRDICQRGTSLTIQCQVDSQVTMMFWYRQQPGQSLTLIATANQGSEATYESGFVIDKFPISRPNLTFSTLTVSNMSPEDSSIYLCSVRQGSNEKLFFGSGTQLSVL.

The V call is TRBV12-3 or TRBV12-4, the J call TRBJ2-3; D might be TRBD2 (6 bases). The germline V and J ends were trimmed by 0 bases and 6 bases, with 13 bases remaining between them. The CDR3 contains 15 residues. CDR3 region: CASSLARGLGDTQYF. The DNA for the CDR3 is TGTGCCAGCAGTTTAGCTCGGGGACTCGGGGATACGCAGTATTTT.

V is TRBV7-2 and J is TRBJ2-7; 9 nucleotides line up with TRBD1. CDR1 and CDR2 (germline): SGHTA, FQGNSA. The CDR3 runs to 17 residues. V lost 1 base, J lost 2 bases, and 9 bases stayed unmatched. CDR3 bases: TGTGCCAGCAGCTTAGAGGTGGGACAGGGATTCACCTACGAGCAGTACTTC. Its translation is CASSLEVGQGFTYEQYF.

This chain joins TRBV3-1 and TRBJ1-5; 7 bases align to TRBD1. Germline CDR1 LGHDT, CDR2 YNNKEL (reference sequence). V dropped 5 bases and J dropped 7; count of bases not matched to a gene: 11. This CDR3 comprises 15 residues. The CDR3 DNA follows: TGTGCCAGCAGCGACACGGACAGGCCTGGCCAGCCCCAGCATTTT. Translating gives CASSDTDRPGQPQHF. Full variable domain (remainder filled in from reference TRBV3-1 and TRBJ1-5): DTAVSQTPKYLVTQMGNDKSIKCEQNLGHDTMYWYKQDSKKFLKIMFSYNNKELIINETVPNRFSPKSPDKAHLNLHINSLELGDSAVYFCASSDTDRPGQPQHFGDGTRLSIL.

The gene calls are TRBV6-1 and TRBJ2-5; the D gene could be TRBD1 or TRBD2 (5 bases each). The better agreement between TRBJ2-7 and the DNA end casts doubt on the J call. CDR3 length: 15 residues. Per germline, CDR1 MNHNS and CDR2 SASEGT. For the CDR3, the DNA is TGTGCCAGCAGGGGAGAGTGGGGGACCAGCTACGAGCAGTACTTC. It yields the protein CASRGEWGTSYEQYF.

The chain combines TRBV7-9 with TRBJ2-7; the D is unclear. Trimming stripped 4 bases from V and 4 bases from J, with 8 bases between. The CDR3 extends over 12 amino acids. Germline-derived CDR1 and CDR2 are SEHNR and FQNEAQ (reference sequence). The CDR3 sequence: CASSSQEYEQYF. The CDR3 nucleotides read TGTGCCAGCAGCTCCCAAGAATACGAGCAGTACTTC. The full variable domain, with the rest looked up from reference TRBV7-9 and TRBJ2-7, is DTGVSQNPRHKITKRGQNVTFRCDPISEHNRLYWYRQTLGQGPEFLTYFQNEAQLEKSRLLSDRFSAERPKGSFSTLEIQRTEQGDSAMYLCASSSQEYEQYFGPGTRLTVT.

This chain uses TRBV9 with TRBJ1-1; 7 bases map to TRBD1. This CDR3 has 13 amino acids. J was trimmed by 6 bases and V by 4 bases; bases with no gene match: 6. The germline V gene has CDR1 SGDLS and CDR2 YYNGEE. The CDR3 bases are TGTGCCAGCAGCACGGACAGGACGGCTGAAGCTTTCTTT. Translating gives CASSTDRTAEAFF.

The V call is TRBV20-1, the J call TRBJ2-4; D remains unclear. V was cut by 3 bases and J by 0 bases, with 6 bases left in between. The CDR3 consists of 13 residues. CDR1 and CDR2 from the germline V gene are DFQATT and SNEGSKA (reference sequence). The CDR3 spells CSASNPAKNIQYF. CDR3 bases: TGCAGTGCTAGCAATCCAGCCAAAAACATTCAGTACTTC.

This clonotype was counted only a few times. CDR3 DNA sequence: TGTGCCACCAGTGGCTCGGATACGCAGTATTTT. This encodes CATSGSDTQYF. The chain couples TRBV24-1 to TRBJ2-3; D is uncertain. The CDR3 has 11 amino acids. The germline V gene has CDR1 KGHDR and CDR2 SFDVKD. V dropped 5 bases and J dropped 6 bases, with 5 bases sitting between them.

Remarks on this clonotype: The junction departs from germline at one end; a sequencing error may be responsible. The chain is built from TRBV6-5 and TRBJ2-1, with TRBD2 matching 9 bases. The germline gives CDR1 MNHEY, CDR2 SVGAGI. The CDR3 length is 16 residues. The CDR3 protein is CASSFLAGTRYNDQFF. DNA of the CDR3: TGTGCCAGCAGTTTCCTAGCGGGAACCCGATACAATGACCAGTTCTTC.

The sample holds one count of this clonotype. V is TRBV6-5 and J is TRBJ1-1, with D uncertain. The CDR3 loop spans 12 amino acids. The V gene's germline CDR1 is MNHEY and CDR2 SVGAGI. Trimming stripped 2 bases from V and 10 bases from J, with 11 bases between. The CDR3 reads CASSYKDSRAFF. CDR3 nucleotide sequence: TGTGCCAGCAGTTACAAGGATAGTCGAGCTTTCTTT.

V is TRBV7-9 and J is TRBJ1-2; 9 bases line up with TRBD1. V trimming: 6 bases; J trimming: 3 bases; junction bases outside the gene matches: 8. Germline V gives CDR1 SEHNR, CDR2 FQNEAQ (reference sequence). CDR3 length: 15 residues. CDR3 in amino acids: CASSFPTGGDYGYTF. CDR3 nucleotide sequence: TGTGCCAGCAGTTTCCCGACAGGGGGGGACTATGGCTACACCTTC.

CDR3 in DNA: TGCAGTGCTCTTAGACAGGGAGGCACAGATACGCAGTATTTT. Translated: CSALRQGGTDTQYF. This chain connects TRBV20-1 to TRBJ2-3, with 7 bases fitting TRBD1. Germline V gives CDR1 DFQATT, CDR2 SNEGSKA (reference sequence). The V segment lost 5 bases and the J segment 1 base; nucleotides outside the gene matches: 6. The CDR3 sequence is 14 residues long.

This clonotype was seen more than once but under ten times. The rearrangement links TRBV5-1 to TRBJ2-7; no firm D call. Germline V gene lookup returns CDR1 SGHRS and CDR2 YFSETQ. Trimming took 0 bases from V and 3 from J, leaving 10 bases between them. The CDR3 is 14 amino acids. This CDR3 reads CASSLVPENYEQYF. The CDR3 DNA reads TGCGCCAGCAGCTTGGTGCCGGAAAACTACGAGCAGTACTTC.

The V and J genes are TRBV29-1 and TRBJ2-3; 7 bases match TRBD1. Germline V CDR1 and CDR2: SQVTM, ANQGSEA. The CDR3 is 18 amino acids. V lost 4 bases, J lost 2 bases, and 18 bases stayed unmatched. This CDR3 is CSVVLTGAAAKHTDTQYF. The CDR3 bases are TGCAGCGTTGTCCTCACAGGGGCGGCAGCGAAACACACAGATACGCAGTATTTT.

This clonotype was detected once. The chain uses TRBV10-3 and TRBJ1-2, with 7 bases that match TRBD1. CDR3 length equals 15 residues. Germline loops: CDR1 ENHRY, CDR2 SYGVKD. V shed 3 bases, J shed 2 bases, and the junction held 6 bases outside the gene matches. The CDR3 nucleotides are TGTGCCATCAGTGACGAGGGCAGGGGGAACTATGGCTACACCTTC. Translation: CAISDEGRGNYGYTF.

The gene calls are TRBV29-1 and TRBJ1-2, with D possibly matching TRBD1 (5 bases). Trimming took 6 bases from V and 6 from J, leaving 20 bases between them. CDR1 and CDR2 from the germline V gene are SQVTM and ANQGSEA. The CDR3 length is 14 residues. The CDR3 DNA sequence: TGCAGCGTCGAGGGGCTCCCCCGTTCGAATGGCTACACCTTC. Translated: CSVEGLPRSNGYTF.

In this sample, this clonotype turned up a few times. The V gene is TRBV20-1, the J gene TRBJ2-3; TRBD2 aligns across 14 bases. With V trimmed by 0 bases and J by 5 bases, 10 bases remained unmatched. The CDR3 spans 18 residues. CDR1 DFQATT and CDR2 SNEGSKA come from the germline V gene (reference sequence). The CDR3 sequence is CSARDGTSGSSRGDTQYF. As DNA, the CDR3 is TGCAGTGCTAGAGACGGGACTAGCGGGAGTTCCCGGGGAGATACGCAGTATTTT.

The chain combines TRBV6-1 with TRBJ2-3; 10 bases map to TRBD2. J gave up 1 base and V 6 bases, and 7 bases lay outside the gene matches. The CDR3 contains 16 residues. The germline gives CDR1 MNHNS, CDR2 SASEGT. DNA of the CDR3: TGTGCCAGCAGACCGGGACTAGCGTCTGGCACAGATACGCAGTATTTT. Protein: CASRPGLASGTDTQYF.